The 2 T cell receptor beta chains given below trace back to one sample, sequenced in a study of shared clonotypes between healthy human individuals. The protocol was immunoSEQ multiplex PCR, while the TCRdb copy is restricted to in-frame clones and leaves out a portion. Found here are millions of clones, about 95% of them singletons; the top ten hold 1.1%. The naive CD8 subset, CD45RO-negative cells positively selected for CCR7, excluded terminally differentiated effector memory CD45RA+ cells. Sequences were obtained from naive CD8+ T cells sorted from blood. The receptors were gathered from a man younger than 35 in good health.

The chain joins TRBV11-3 to TRBJ2-5; the D gene could be TRBD1 or TRBD2 (5 bases each). The ends were cut back, 5 bases at V and 0 bases at J, with 13 bases in the middle. Germline CDR1 reads SGHNT; CDR2 reads YENEEA. The CDR3 has 15 residues. CDR3 DNA sequence: TGTGCCAGCAGCCCCGGGACGTCGAACCAAGAGACCCAGTACTTC. Protein product: CASSPGTSNQETQYF.

The V gene is TRBV5-5, the J gene TRBJ1-3; no definite D call. The germline V gene encodes CDR1 SGHKS and CDR2 YYEKEE (reference sequence). Deletions cut 0 bases from V and 4 bases from J, with 5 bases between. The CDR3 consists of 13 residues. The CDR3, as DNA: TGTGCCAGCAGCTTGGCTACCGGAAACACCATATATTTT. It encodes CASSLATGNTIYF.